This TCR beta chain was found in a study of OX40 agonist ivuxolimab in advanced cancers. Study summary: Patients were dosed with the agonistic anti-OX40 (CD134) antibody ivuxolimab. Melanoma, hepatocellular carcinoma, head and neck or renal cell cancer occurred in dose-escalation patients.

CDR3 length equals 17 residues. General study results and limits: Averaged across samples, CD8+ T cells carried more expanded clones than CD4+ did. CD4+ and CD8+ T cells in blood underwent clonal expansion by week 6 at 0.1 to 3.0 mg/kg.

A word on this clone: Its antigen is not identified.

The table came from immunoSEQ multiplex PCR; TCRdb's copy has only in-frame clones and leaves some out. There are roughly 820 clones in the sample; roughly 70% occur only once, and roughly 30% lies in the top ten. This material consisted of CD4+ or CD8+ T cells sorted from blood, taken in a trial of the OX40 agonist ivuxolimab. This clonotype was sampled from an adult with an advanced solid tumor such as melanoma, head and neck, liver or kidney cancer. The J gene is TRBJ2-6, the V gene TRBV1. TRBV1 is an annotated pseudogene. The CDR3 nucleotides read TGCACCAGCAGCCAGCATAGTTCACAAAGTCGGGCCAACGTCCTGACTTTC. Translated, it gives CTSSQHSSQSRANVLTF.